This TCR beta chain was recorded in a study of technical replicates of blood from a few donors. CDR1 is SEHNR, CDR2 FQNEAQ, per germline (reference sequence). The CDR3 runs to 13 residues. Unmatched junction bases numbered 1, after V lost 1 base and J lost 6 bases. The protocol was immunoSEQ multiplex PCR, while the TCRdb copy is restricted to in-frame clones and leaves out a portion. The sample records about 81,000 clones, 90% to 97% being singletons. The chain employs TRBV7-9 and TRBJ1-2; TRBD1 aligns across 8 bases. The sample was T cells isolated from PBMCs. The receptor was isolated from a human donor in good health. The CDR3 here is CASSLGTGNGYTF. For the CDR3, the DNA is TGTGCCAGCAGCTTAGGGACAGGGAATGGCTACACCTTC.